Presented here are 26 T cell receptor beta chains from one specimen sequenced in a study of T cell changes during pregnancy in multiple sclerosis. TCRdb's copy holds only in-frame clones and misses some; the assay was immunoSEQ multiplex PCR. Of tens of thousands of clones in the sample, 85% to 90% were seen once. The sample consisted of CD4+ T cells from peripheral blood mononuclear cells, taken in the first trimester of pregnancy. These receptors all come from a female donor with multiple sclerosis, enrolled in a pregnancy study.

The rearrangement uses TRBV5-1 and TRBJ1-1; D is uncertain. The CDR3 extends over 12 amino acids. V shed 6 bases and J shed 1 base, with 7 bases lying between them. From germline, CDR1 is SGHRS and CDR2 YFSETQ. DNA for the CDR3: TGCGCCAGCAAGGAGGGGAACACTGAAGCTTTCTTT. Translated: CASKEGNTEAFF.

The CDR3 nucleotides read TGTGCCAGCAGCTTCAGGGGTAGGATGAACACTGAAGCTTTCTTT. Residues: CASSFRGRMNTEAFF. The V and J genes are TRBV6-5 and TRBJ1-1; possible D gene TRBD1, 6 bases. In germline, CDR1 is MNHEY, CDR2 SVGAGI. CDR3 length: 15 amino acids. V was pared by 6 bases and J by 0 bases, with 14 bases between.

CDR3 nucleotides: TGTGCCAGCAACTCCGGACAGCTCAATCAGCCCCAGCATTTT. Its protein product is CASNSGQLNQPQHF. The chain couples TRBV28 to TRBJ1-5; a weak D match, TRBD1 (6 bases). In germline, CDR1 is MDHEN, CDR2 SYDVKM. The germline V and J ends were trimmed by 7 bases and 3 bases, with 13 bases remaining between them. CDR3 length: 14 residues.

The chain couples TRBV30 to TRBJ1-6; 11 bases fit TRBD1. CDR3 length equals 14 residues. The V gene's germline CDR1 is GTSNPN and CDR2 SVGIG (reference sequence). The J segment lost 10 bases and the V segment lost 7 bases, leaving 9 bases of the junction unmatched. Here the CDR3 DNA reads TGTGCCTTCAAGGGGGACAGGGGGATGTCACCCCTCCACTTT. It encodes CAFKGDRGMSPLHF. The variable domain in full, completed from reference TRBV30 and TRBJ1-6, reads SQTIHQWPATLVQPVGSPLSLECTVEGTSNPNLYWYRQAAGRGLQLLFYSVGIGQISSEVPQNLSASRPQDRQFILSSKKLLLSDSGFYLCAFKGDRGMSPLHFGNGTRLTVT.

This clone was counted only a few times. The J gene is TRBJ1-5, the V gene TRBV27; D perhaps matches TRBD1 (6 bases). The CDR3 is 13 amino acids. Germline CDR1 is MNHEY and CDR2 is SMNVEV (reference sequence). V dropped 5 bases and J dropped 4 bases, with 9 bases sitting between them. CDR3 bases: TGTGCCAGCAGTCCCGACAGGAATCAGCCCCAGCATTTT. It specifies CASSPDRNQPQHF.

The V and J genes are TRBV28 and TRBJ2-7; 8 bases line up with TRBD2. The germline V gene encodes CDR1 MDHEN and CDR2 SYDVKM. The length of the CDR3 is 16 residues. V was pared by 5 bases and J by 2 bases, with 11 bases of the junction left unmatched. The CDR3 is CASSPRGGFLTYEQYF. The CDR3 DNA reads as TGTGCCAGCAGTCCACGGGGGGGCTTTCTAACCTACGAGCAGTACTTC.

The gene calls are TRBV7-8 and TRBJ2-7, with D possibly being TRBD1 (5 bases). The CDR3 contains 20 residues. Trimming removed 1 base at V and 1 base at J, with 26 bases between. The germline CDR1 and CDR2 sequences are SGHVS and FQNEAQ. The CDR3: CASSLVHSGLSTQGSYEQYF. CDR3 DNA: TGTGCCAGCAGCTTAGTTCACTCAGGCCTATCGACCCAGGGATCCTACGAGCAGTACTTC.

The CDR3 reads CASSTSGRASPDTQYF. The CDR3 DNA is TGCGCCAGCAGTACTAGCGGGAGGGCCAGTCCAGATACGCAGTATTTT. The V call is TRBV5-1, the J call TRBJ2-3; 13 positions match TRBD2. This CDR3 is 16 amino acids long. Germline values: CDR1 SGHRS, CDR2 YFSETQ. The V and J ends lost 5 bases and 4 bases, in that order; junction bases with no gene match: 7.

The chain has TRBV11-2 and TRBJ2-4; 14 positions agree with TRBD2. Per the germline V gene, CDR1 is SGHAT and CDR2 is FQNNGV. This CDR3 is built from 17 residues. Losses at the gene ends were 5 bases for V and 7 bases for J; bases not matched to a gene: 10. The CDR3 is CASSPPSGTSGSNIQYF. The DNA of the CDR3 is TGTGCCAGCAGCCCACCGAGCGGGACTAGCGGGAGTAACATTCAGTACTTC. The full variable domain, with the rest looked up from reference TRBV11-2 and TRBJ2-4, is EAGVAQSPRYKIIEKRQSVAFWCNPISGHATLYWYQQILGQGPKLLIQFQNNGVVDDSQLPKDRFSAERLKGVDSTLKIQPAKLEDSAVYLCASSPPSGTSGSNIQYFGAGTRLSVL.

The chain combines TRBV30 with TRBJ1-2; tentatively, D is TRBD1 (6 bases). This CDR3 has 16 residues. The V gene lost 3 bases and the J gene lost 3 bases, with 20 bases spanning the gap. Germline V CDR1 and CDR2: GTSNPN, SVGIG (reference sequence). This CDR3 reads CAWRQRGLGGDYGYTF. Here the CDR3 DNA reads TGTGCCTGGAGACAGAGAGGTTTAGGGGGTGACTATGGCTACACCTTC.

The chain combines TRBV19 with TRBJ1-1; D not resolved. Germline V gene lookup returns CDR1 LNHDA and CDR2 SQIVND (reference sequence). This CDR3 has 12 amino acids. V was shortened by 4 bases and J by 1 base, with 4 bases between the two germline ends. The CDR3, as DNA: TGTGCCAGTAGTACGGGGAACACTGAAGCTTTCTTT. This gives the protein CASSTGNTEAFF.

J is TRBJ2-5 and V is TRBV6-4, with D tentatively TRBD1 (6 bases). Per the germline V gene, CDR1 is MRHNA and CDR2 is SNTAGT. The CDR3 length is 13 residues. V was clipped by 4 bases and J by 6 bases, with 12 bases between them. CDR3: CASSAVQGKTQYF. CDR3 DNA: TGTGCCAGCAGTGCCGTACAGGGAAAGACCCAGTACTTC.

This sequence joins TRBV27 and TRBJ2-2; D gene unclear. Germline CDR1 MNHEY, CDR2 SMNVEV (reference sequence). CDR3 size: 14 residues. Trimming took 7 bases from V and 3 from J, leaving 12 bases between them. The CDR3: CASKARKDTGELFF. The CDR3 DNA reads as TGTGCCAGCAAAGCCAGGAAGGACACCGGGGAGCTGTTTTTT.

The genes are TRBV7-2 and TRBJ2-7, with D possibly matching TRBD1 (6 bases). Trimming removed 0 bases from V and 6 bases from J, with 9 bases in between. Germline V gives CDR1 SGHTA, CDR2 FQGNSA. This CDR3 is built from 13 residues. As DNA, the CDR3 is TGTGCCAGCAGCTTAGCTCAGGGGACCGAGCAGTACTTC. Translation: CASSLAQGTEQYF.

The chain joins TRBV6-5 to TRBJ2-5; tentative D call: TRBD1 (5 bases). The V gene lost 2 bases and the J gene lost 2 bases, with 9 bases spanning the gap. Germline assignment: CDR1 MNHEY and CDR2 SVGAGI. This CDR3 is 14 amino acids long. The CDR3 DNA follows: TGTGCCAGCAGTTACGCAAACAGGCAAGAGACCCAGTACTTC. It yields the protein CASSYANRQETQYF.

The sample holds one count of this clone. The chain uses TRBV7-2 and TRBJ2-5; a possible D gene is TRBD1 (5 bases). CDR3 length equals 13 residues. V lost 1 base and J lost 10, with 13 bases in between. Germline V gene sequence: CDR1 SGHTA, CDR2 FQGNSA. CDR3: CASSLEAGQDQYF. CDR3 bases: TGTGCCAGCAGCTTAGAGGCAGGGCAAGACCAGTACTTC.

The genes are TRBV7-2 and TRBJ2-7; 8 bases are shared with TRBD1. The V gene's germline CDR1 is SGHTA and CDR2 FQGNSA. Trimming at V came to 3 bases and at J to 4 bases, leaving 8 bases not matched to a gene. This CDR3 is built from 15 residues. CDR3 DNA: TGTGCCAGCAGCTTTGACAGGGGCCCCATTTACGAGCAGTACTTC. Amino acid sequence: CASSFDRGPIYEQYF.

This clone was counted once. V gene TRBV19 combines with J gene TRBJ2-2; TRBD2 is a possible D gene (6 bases). Trimming removed 3 bases from V and 5 bases from J, with 16 bases in between. The CDR3 extends over 16 amino acids. Germline V gene sequence: CDR1 LNHDA, CDR2 SQIVND (reference sequence). The CDR3 loop is CASSILAAPRTGELFF. DNA of the CDR3: TGTGCCAGTAGTATTTTAGCGGCCCCGAGAACCGGGGAGCTGTTTTTT.

V usage is TRBV10-3 and J usage is TRBJ1-1, with D hard to call. Germline CDR1 and CDR2: ENHRY and SYGVKD. This CDR3 has 14 residues. The ends were cut back, 0 bases at V and 5 bases at J, with 10 bases in the middle. Here the CDR3 reads CAISESTGRTEAFF. The CDR3 DNA reads as TGTGCCATCAGTGAGTCTACGGGAAGGACTGAAGCTTTCTTT.

This clone was detected once. The V call is TRBV30, the J call TRBJ2-7, with 11 bases that match TRBD2. V lost 2 bases, J lost 4 bases, and 13 bases stayed unmatched. Germline V CDR1 and CDR2: GTSNPN, SVGIG (reference sequence). This CDR3 is 17 amino acids long. CDR3 in amino acids: CAWSLTLGASGRYEQYF. CDR3 coding DNA: TGTGCCTGGAGTCTGACTTTAGGGGCTAGCGGGAGGTACGAGCAGTACTTC.

The chain is built from TRBV18 and TRBJ2-5; D might be TRBD2 (6 bases). V was pared by 2 bases and J by 3 bases, with 7 bases between. This CDR3 is built from 13 residues. The germline CDR1 and CDR2 sequences are KGHSH and LQKENI. This CDR3 is CASSPGGKETQYF. CDR3 sequence (DNA): TGTGCCAGCTCACCAGGGGGGAAAGAGACCCAGTACTTC.

V and J are TRBV5-1 and TRBJ1-2, with 8 bases identical to TRBD1. J gave up 6 bases and V 4 bases, and 14 bases lay outside the gene matches. Looked up from germline, CDR1 is SGHRS and CDR2 is YFSETQ. CDR3 length equals 16 residues. The CDR3 sequence: CASSRGAIGTGDGYTF. CDR3 sequence (DNA): TGCGCCAGCAGCCGCGGGGCCATCGGGACAGGCGATGGCTACACCTTC.

Concerning this clone itself: An end of the junction differs from the germline gene, which may be a read error. J is TRBJ2-7 and V is TRBV18, with 7 nucleotides matching TRBD1. The germline V gene has CDR1 KGHSH and CDR2 LQKENI. The CDR3 has 16 residues. CDR3 sequence: CASSSPIPAGGYEQYF. The CDR3 bases are TGTGCCAGCTCATCACCGATCCCGGCAGGGGGTTACGAGCAGTACTTC.

The V call is TRBV6-4, the J call TRBJ1-5; 7 bases are a match to TRBD1. Losses at the gene ends were 6 bases for V and 1 base for J; bases not matched to a gene: 6. Germline CDR1 MRHNA, CDR2 SNTAGT. This CDR3 has 15 amino acids. The CDR3 sequence is CASREGALSNQPQHF. CDR3 nucleotides: TGTGCCAGCAGGGAGGGGGCTTTGAGCAATCAGCCCCAGCATTTT.

This clone was recorded once. The V and J genes are TRBV28 and TRBJ2-2; D is ambiguous. CDR3 length: 12 amino acids. Germline V gene sequence: CDR1 MDHEN, CDR2 SYDVKM. The V gene lost 10 bases and the J gene lost 6 bases, with 12 bases spanning the gap. The CDR3 sequence: CATTPLAGELFF. DNA for the CDR3: TGTGCCACCACCCCCTTAGCCGGGGAGCTGTTTTTT.

The rearrangement links TRBV4-3 to TRBJ2-7; possibly TRBD1 for D (6 bases). Germline lookup yields CDR1 LGHNA and CDR2 YSLEER. The CDR3 runs to 15 residues. Trimming shortened V by 0 bases and J by 3 bases, and 12 bases separated the two germline ends. This CDR3 reads CASSQDQGPNYEQYF. CDR3 coding DNA: TGCGCCAGCAGCCAAGATCAGGGGCCCAACTACGAGCAGTACTTC.